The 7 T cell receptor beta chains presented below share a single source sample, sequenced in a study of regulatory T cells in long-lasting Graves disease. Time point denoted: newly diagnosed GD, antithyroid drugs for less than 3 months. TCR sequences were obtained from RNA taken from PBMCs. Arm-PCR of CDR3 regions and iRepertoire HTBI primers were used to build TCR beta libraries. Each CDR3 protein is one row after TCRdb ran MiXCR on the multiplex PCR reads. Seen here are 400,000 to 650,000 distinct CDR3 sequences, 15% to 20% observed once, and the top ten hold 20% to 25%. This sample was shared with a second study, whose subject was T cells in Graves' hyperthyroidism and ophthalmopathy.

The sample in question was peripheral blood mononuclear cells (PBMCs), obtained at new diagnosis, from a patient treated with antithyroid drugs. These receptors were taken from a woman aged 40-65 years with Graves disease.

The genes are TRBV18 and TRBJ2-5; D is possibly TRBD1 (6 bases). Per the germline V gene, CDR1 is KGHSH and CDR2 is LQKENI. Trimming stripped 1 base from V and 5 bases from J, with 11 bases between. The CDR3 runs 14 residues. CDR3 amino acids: CASSPRGRRETQYF. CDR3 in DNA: TGTGCCAGCTCACCACGGGGGCGCAGGGAGACCCAGTACTTC. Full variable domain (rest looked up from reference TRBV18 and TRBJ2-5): NAGVMQNPRHLVRRRGQEARLRCSPMKGHSHVYWYRQLPEEGLKFMVYLQKENIIDESGMPKERFSAEFPKEGPSILRIQQVVRGDSAAYFCASSPRGRRETQYFGPGTRLLVL.

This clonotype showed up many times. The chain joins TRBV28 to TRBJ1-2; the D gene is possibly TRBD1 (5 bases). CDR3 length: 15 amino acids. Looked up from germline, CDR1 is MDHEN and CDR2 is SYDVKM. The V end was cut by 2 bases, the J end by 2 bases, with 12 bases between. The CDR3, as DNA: TGTGCCAGCAGTTTAGGCTATTGGACAAACTATGGCTACACCTTC. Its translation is CASSLGYWTNYGYTF.

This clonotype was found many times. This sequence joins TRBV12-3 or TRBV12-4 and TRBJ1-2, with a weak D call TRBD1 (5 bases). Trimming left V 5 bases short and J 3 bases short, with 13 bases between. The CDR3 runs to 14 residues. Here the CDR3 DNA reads TGTGCCAGCAGTCCCCGGGGGAGAGACTATGGCTACACCTTC. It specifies CASSPRGRDYGYTF.

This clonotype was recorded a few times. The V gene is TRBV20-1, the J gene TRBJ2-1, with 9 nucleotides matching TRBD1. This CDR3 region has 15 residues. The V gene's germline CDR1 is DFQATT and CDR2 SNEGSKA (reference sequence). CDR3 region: CRREGQGLCRDEQFF. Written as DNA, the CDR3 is TGCAGACGAGAGGGACAGGGATTATGTAGGGATGAGCAGTTCTTC.

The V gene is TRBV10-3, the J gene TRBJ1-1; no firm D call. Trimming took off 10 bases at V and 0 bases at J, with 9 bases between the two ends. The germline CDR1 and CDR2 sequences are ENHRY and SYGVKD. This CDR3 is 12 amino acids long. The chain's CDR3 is CATAAMNTEAFF. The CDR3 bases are TGTGCCACAGCCGCGATGAACACTGAAGCTTTCTTT.

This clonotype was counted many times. In DNA, the CDR3 is TGTGCCAGCAATCCGGGAGGGAGGGGTCGGAGGTCCTACGAGCAGTACTTC. Encoded protein: CASNPGGRGRRSYEQYF. The chain uses TRBV6-1 and TRBJ2-7, with 8 bases that match TRBD2. The V gene's germline CDR1 is MNHNS and CDR2 SASEGT. The CDR3 length is 17 residues. J gave up 1 base and V 7 bases, and 15 bases lay outside the gene matches.

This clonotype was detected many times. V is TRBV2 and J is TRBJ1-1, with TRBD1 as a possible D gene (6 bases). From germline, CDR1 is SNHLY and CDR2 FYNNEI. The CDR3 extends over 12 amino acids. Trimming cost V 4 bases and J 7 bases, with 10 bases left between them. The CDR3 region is CASSAARGEAFF. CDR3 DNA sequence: TGTGCCAGCAGTGCCGCCAGGGGTGAAGCTTTCTTT.